The entry below describes one T cell receptor (beta chain). Its specificity is unknown. The CD45RO-CCR7+CD27+CD95- phenotype denoted naive CD8+ T cells. The authors made the TRB cDNA libraries by 5' RACE using UMI labels. Using the 5' RACE reads, TCRdb records one entry per CDR3 protein without DNA. The table lists 130,000 to 150,000 distinct CDR3 sequences. The record originates from a study of CXCR3-negative and CXCR3-positive naive CD8 T cells. Findings and limits, study-wide: CXCR3-positive naive cells had more hydrophobic TRB CDR3s than CXCR3-negative naive cells.

The germline V gene has CDR1 SGHAT and CDR2 FQNNGV. The CDR3 spans 15 residues. The sequencing sample was made of naive CXCR3+ CD8+ T cells from blood. Subset noted: CD45RO-CCR7+CD27+CD95- naive CD8+ T cells expressing CXCR3 (TNR3+). V and J are TRBV11-2 and TRBJ2-3; absent DNA, TCRdb's TRBD1 call cannot be checked. This TCR derives from a human donor in good health. Some clones in this sample may be carry-over from other donors' samples. CDR3: CASSLAAGAGDTQYF.